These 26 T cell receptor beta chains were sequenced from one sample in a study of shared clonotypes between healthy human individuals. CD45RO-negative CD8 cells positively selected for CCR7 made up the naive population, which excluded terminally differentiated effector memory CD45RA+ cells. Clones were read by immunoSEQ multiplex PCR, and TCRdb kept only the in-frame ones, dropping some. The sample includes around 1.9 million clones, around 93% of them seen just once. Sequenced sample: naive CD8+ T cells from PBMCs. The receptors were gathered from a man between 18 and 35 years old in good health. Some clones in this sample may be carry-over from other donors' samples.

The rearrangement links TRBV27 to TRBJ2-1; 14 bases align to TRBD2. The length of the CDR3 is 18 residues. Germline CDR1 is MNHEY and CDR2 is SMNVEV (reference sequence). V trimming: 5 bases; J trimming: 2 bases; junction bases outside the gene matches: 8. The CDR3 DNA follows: TGTGCCAGCAGTCCCCCGGGACTAGCGGGAGATCCCTACAATGAGCAGTTCTTC. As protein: CASSPPGLAGDPYNEQFF.

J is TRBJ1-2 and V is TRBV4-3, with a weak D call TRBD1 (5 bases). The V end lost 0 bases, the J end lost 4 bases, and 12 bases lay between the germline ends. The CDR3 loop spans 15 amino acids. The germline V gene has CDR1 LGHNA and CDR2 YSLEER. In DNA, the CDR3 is TGCGCCAGCAGCCAAGAACGGGACGCCACCTATGGCTACACCTTC. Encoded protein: CASSQERDATYGYTF.

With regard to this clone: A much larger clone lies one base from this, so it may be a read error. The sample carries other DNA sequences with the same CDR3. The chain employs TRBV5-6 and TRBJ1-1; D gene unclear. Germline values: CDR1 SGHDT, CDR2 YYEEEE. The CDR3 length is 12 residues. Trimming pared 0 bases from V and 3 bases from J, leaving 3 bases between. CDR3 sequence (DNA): TGTGCCAGCAGCTTGGGTGACACTGAAGCTTTCTTT. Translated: CASSLGDTEAFF.

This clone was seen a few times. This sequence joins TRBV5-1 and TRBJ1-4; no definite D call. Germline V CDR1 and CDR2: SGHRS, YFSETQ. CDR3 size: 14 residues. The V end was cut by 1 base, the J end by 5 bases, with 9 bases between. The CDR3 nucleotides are TGCGCCAGCAGCTTGTATCTCACCAATGAAAAACTGTTTTTT. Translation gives CASSLYLTNEKLFF.

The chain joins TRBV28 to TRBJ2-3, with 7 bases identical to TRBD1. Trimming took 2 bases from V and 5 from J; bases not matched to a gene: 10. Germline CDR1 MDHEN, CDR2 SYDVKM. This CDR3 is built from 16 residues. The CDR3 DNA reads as TGTGCCAGCAGTTTAGGGACAGAAGGGACCGGAGATACGCAGTATTTT. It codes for CASSLGTEGTGDTQYF.

The CDR3 coding sequence is TGTGCCAGCAGCGTATGGACAGGGGGGCAAGAGACCCAGTACTTC. As protein: CASSVWTGGQETQYF. The rearrangement links TRBV9 to TRBJ2-5; TRBD1 matches at 10 bases. The CDR3 is 15 residues long. The trim removed 1 base at V and 2 bases at J, leaving 2 bases unmatched. Germline V gives CDR1 SGDLS, CDR2 YYNGEE.

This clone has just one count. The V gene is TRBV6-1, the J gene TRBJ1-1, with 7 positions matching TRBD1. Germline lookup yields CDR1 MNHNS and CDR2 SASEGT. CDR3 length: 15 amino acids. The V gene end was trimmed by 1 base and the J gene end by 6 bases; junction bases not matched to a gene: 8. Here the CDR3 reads CASSEEKGGRAEAFF. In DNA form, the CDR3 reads TGTGCCAGCAGTGAAGAAAAAGGGGGCCGCGCTGAAGCTTTCTTT.

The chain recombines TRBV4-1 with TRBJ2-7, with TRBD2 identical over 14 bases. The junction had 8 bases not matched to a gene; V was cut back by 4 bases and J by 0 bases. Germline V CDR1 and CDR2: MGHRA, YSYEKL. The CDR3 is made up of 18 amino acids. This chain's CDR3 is CASSPGTSGSFSSYEQYF. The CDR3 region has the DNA TGCGCCAGCAGCCCCGGGACTAGCGGGAGTTTTAGCTCCTACGAGCAGTACTTC.

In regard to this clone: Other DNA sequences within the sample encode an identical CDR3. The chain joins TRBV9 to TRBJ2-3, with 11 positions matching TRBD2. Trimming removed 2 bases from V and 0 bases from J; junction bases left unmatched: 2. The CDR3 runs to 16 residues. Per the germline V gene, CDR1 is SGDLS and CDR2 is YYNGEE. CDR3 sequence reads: CASSVRTSGSTDTQYF. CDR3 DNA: TGTGCCAGCAGCGTCCGGACTAGCGGGAGCACAGATACGCAGTATTTT.

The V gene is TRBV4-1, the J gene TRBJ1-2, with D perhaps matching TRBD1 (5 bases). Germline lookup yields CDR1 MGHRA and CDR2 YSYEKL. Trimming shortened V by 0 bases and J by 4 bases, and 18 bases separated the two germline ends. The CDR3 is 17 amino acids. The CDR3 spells CASSQDRTGPRSYGYTF. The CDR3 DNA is TGCGCCAGCAGCCAAGATCGTACAGGACCAAGGAGCTATGGCTACACCTTC.

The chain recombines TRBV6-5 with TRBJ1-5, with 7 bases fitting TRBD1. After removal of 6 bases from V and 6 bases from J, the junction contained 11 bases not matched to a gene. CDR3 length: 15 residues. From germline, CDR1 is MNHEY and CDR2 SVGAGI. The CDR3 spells CASSRDRVGGQPQHF. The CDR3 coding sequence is TGTGCCAGCAGCCGAGACAGGGTGGGGGGTCAGCCCCAGCATTTT.

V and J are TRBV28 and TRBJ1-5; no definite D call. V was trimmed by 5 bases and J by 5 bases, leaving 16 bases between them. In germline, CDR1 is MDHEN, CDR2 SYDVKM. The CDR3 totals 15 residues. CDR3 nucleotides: TGTGCCAGCAGTCGCTCCCGGCGGGCCGATCAGCCCCAGCATTTT. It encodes CASSRSRRADQPQHF.

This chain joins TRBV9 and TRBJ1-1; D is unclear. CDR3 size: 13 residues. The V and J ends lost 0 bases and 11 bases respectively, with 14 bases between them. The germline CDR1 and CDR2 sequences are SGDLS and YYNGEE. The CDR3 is CASSVGGVTTAFF. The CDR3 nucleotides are TGTGCCAGCAGCGTAGGTGGAGTGACAACGGCTTTCTTT.

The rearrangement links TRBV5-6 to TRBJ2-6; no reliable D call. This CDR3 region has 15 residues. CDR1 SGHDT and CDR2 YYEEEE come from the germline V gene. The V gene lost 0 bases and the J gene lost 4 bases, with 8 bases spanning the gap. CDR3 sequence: CASSLAGSGANVLTF. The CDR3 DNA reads TGTGCCAGCAGCTTGGCAGGATCCGGGGCCAACGTCCTGACTTTC.

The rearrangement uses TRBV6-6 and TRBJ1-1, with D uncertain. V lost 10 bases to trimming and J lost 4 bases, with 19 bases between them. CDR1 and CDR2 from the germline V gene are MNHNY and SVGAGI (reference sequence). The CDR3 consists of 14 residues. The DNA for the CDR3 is TGTGCCACCCAGCCCGGTCGAGGGATCACTGAAGCTTTCTTT. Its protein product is CATQPGRGITEAFF.

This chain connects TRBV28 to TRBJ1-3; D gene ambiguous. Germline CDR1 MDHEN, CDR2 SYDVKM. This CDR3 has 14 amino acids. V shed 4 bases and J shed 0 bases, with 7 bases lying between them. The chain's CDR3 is CASSWASSGNTIYF. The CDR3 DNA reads TGTGCCAGCAGTTGGGCCTCCTCTGGAAACACCATATATTTT.

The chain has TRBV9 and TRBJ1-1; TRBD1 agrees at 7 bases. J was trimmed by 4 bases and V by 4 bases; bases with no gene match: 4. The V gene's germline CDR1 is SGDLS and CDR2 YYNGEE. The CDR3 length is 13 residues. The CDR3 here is CASSNGQATEAFF. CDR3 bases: TGTGCCAGCAGCAACGGACAGGCCACTGAAGCTTTCTTT.

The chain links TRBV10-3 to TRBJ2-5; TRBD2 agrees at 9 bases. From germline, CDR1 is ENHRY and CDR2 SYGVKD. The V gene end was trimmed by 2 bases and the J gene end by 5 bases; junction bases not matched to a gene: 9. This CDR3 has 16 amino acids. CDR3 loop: CAISETLAGVAETQYF. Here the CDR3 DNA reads TGTGCCATCAGTGAGACGTTAGCGGGAGTGGCTGAGACCCAGTACTTC.

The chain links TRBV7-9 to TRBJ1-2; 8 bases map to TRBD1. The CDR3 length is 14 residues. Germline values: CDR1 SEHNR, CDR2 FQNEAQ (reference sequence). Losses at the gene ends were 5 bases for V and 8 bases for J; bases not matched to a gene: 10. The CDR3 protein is CASSNGQGVVGYTF. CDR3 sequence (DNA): TGTGCCAGCAGCAACGGACAGGGTGTAGTAGGCTACACCTTC.

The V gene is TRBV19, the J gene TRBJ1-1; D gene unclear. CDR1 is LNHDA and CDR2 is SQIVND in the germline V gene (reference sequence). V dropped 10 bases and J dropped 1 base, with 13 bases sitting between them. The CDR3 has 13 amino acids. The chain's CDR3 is CATTGVPNTEAFF. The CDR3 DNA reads TGTGCCACAACCGGGGTTCCGAACACTGAAGCTTTCTTT.

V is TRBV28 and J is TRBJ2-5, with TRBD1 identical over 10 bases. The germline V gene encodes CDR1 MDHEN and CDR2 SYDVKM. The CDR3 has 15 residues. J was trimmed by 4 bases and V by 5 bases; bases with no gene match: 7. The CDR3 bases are TGTGCCAGCAGTAGGACAGGGGGAGGTTTAGAGACCCAGTACTTC. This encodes CASSRTGGGLETQYF.

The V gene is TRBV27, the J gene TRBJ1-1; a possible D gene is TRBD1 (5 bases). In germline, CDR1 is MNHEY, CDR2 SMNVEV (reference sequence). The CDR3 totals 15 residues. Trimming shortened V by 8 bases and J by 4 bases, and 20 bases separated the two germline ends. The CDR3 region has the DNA TGTGCCAGCCGGCTCTACGGGGACGGGGGCACTGAAGCTTTCTTT. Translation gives CASRLYGDGGTEAFF.

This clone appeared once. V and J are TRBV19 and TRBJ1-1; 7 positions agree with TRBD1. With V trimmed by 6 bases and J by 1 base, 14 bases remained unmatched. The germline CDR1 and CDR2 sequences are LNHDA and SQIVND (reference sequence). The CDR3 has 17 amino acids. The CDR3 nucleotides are TGTGCCAGTAGCGAGGACAGGCCGATTCCGAGGAACACTGAAGCTTTCTTT. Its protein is CASSEDRPIPRNTEAFF. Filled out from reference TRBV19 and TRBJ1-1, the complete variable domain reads DGGITQSPKYLFRKEGQNVTLSCEQNLNHDAMYWYRQDPGQGLRLIYYSQIVNDFQKGDIAEGYSVSREKKESFPLTVTSAQKNPTAFYLCASSEDRPIPRNTEAFFGQGTRLTVV.

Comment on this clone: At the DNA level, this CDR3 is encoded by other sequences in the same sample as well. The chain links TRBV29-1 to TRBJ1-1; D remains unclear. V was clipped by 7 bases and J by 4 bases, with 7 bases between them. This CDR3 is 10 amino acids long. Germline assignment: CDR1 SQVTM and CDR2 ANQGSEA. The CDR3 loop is CSAWVTEAFF. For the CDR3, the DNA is TGCAGCGCTTGGGTCACTGAAGCTTTCTTT.

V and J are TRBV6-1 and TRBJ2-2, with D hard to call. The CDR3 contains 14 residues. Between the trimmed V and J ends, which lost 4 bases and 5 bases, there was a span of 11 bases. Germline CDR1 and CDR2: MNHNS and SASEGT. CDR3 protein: CASSGRMGTGELFF. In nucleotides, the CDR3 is TGTGCCAGCAGTGGCCGGATGGGGACCGGGGAGCTGTTTTTT.

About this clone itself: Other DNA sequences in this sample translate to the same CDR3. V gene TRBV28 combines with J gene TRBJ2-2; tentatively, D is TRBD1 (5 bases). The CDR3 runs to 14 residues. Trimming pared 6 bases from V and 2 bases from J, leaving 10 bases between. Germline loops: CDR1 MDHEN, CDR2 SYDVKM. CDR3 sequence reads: CASSYTGNTGELFF. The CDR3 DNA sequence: TGTGCCAGCAGCTACACAGGAAACACCGGGGAGCTGTTTTTT.